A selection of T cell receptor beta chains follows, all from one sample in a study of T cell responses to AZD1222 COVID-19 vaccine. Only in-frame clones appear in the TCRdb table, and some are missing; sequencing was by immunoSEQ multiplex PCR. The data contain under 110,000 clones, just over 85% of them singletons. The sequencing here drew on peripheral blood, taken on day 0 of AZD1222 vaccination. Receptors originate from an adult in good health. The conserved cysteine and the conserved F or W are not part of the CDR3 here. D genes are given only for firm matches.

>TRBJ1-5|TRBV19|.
ASTQGRNQPQH
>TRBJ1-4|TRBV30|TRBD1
AWSVSWGTGGEKLF
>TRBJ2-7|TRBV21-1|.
ASSKPNNYEQY
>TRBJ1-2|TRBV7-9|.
ASSLAGSGGYT
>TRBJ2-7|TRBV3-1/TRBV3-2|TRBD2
ASSQETSGKHTREQY
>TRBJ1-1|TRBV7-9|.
ASSLARHGRTEAF
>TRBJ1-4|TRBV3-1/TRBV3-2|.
ASSLGAEKLF
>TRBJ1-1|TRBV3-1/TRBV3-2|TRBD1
ASSSRQGGTEAF
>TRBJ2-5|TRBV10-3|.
AIARRGHQETQY
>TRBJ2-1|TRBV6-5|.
ASRTGTEQF
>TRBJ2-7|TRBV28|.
ASSLGGTISYEQY
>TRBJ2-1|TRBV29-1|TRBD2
SVEGLAGTYNEQF
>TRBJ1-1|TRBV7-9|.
ASSLGGSEAF
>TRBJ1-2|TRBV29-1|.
SVERGYGYT
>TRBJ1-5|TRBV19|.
ASSKDSYQPQH
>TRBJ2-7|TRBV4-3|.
ASSPGRGSYEQY
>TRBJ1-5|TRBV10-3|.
AISESGEGSSNQPQH
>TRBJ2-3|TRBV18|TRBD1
ASSPPTGDLLEY
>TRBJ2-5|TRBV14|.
ASSRQDLQETQY
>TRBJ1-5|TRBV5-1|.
ASRQGSNQPQH
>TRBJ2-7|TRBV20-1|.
SASRGEQY
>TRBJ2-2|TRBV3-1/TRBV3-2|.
ASSQEWMTKKGNTGELF
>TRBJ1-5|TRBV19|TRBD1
ASSIWTGYSGQPQH
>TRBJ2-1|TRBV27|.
ASSFWGDEQF
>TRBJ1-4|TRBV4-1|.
ASSQEEGGNEKLF
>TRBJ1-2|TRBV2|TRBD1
ASQTDRGIVGYT
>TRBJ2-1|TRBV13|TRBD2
ASSLRASGYFYNEQF
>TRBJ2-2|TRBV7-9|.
ASSLGGTGELF
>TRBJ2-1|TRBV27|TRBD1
ASTTGGPHNEQF
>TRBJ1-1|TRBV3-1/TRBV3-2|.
ASSPMAGGSEAF
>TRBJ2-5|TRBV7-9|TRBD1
ASSFRTGTQETQY
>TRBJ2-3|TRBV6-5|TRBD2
ASRILAGTDTQY